This T cell receptor (beta chain) was found in a study of cytomegalovirus exposure and HLA in healthy donors (dated 2017 in TCRdb). With respect to the entire study: An earlier analysis of 587 of the donors reported about 250 Gb of sequence data and 117 million unique TCR beta sequences from 150 million to 200 million T cells. An early release that covered about 600 HLA-typed donors contained about 290 gigabases of sequencing data and tens of millions of unique TCR sequences. The genetic ancestry cluster associated with self-reported Caucasian donors included 65% to 90% of the 350 to 500 genotyped donors. The study aimed to test whether cataloging public T cell receptors could reveal signatures of past pathogen exposure. The study used immunosequencing to profile the T cell repertoires of approximately 650 subjects and linked those repertoires to cytomegalovirus serostatus. In addition to the first cohort of roughly 670 subjects, a separate validation cohort of 100 to 150 different subjects was used. The study combined high-throughput TCR immunosequencing, statistical association of individual TCRs with disease status, and machine learning to predict cytomegalovirus infection status. In a later analysis, previously published TCR beta repertoires from 550 to 750 donors were re-analyzed and high-resolution HLA genotyping was added so that TCR occurrence patterns could be studied. The later analysis used no new phenotypic data to find candidate immune exposures, relying instead on TCR beta sequences and their occurrence across donors. In an earlier analysis of roughly 540 of the donors, high-throughput TCR beta sequencing was used to judge whether each TCR beta V gene segment behaved as functional or pseudogenic. Donor age, sex, ethnicity and CMV serostatus were compiled together with the repertoire data. In a later genetic analysis, genome-wide SNP genotypes for about three fifths of the roughly 670 donors were used, and that subset was treated as a discovery cohort. All discovery cohort repertoires had been generated using a single sequencing platform. Both class I and class II loci were covered by HLA typing, at four-digit resolution. Typing coverage varied by locus: roughly 620-640 donors for A, B, C, DRB1 and DQB1; around 560 for DQA1; about 590 for DPA1; more than 450 for DPB1. Four to six DR-DQ haplotypes were handled as single units for association and clustering because linkage in the cohort was strong. Among some 400 genotyped donors of the cohort, an average of roughly 240,000 unique TCR beta nucleotide sequences were sequenced per donor, around 20% of them non-productive.

Overall study outcomes, separate from this receptor: HLA typing was unavailable for some donors at each locus, so association tests used only the typed subset. Over 15 rarely observed V segments, including chromosome 9 orphons, were excluded from the earlier analysis of just under 600 of the donors because counts were too low. A later genetic analysis associated a missense DCLRE1C variant with V-gene and J-gene trimming of TCR beta chains, and an independent cohort replicated the association. A total of fewer than 200 TCR beta chains were listed by the study as associated with cytomegalovirus. Across donors, most TCR sequences were observed very rarely, whereas some public TCRs were present in many individuals. Only TCR beta chains were sequenced in this cohort, and the absence of alpha or paired-chain data limited detectable features. In a later analysis, 15,000 to 20,000 TCR beta sequences were associated with specific HLA alleles at a false discovery rate of 0.05. A further reported finding was that TCR beta sequences accurately predicted the HLA-A and HLA-B alleles for most subjects in the first cohort. In vitro tests confirmed that a few of the cytomegalovirus-associated TCR beta chains recognize cytomegalovirus antigens. A cluster of highly shared sequence variants was judged likely to represent a technical artifact of the sequencing pipeline. Several of the top co-occurrence clusters appeared to be linked to parvovirus B19, influenza, CMV and Epstein-Barr virus, according to a later analysis. Assigning TCR associations to individual alleles was difficult when HLA alleles, especially DR and DQ, strongly co-occurred. The 87-base-pair reads could not distinguish some IMGT-functional V segments, including TRBV6-2 and TRBV6-3, so those segments were excluded. A later analysis found that most CMV-associated TCR beta chains appeared HLA-restricted, with HLA associations seemingly driven largely by CMV exposure. Linkage disequilibrium might explain the correlated functional status among segregating V segments, but an unknown experimental factor could not be excluded. In an earlier analysis of more than 450 of the donors, most TCR beta V segments were observed in productive rearrangements about 90% or about 30% of the time, broadly matching IMGT annotations. The classifier was reported to diagnose cytomegalovirus status with high specificity and sensitivity in both the original cohort and the validation cohort. For the cohort, immune exposure information was limited to CMV serostatus. It was suggested by the authors that the approach could potentially be generalized to other disease states and immunological phenotypes. In a later analysis, TCR association rates were found to vary across HLA loci, with the most associated TCRs seen for DRB1 alleles and the fewest for HLA-C alleles. A later analysis found that HLA-associated TCR beta chains were more clonally expanded and had lower generation probabilities than equally common non-associated chains. A later genetic analysis reported fewer N-insertions in productive TCRs among donors in an Asian-associated ancestry cluster than the roughly 670-donor mean. The presence/absence analyses assumed that sequencing depth was roughly uniform across donors, and that assumption may not be true.

The receptor library was made with the immunoSEQ multiplex PCR assay. A mixture of 60 forward primers for TCR Vbeta segments and 13 reverse primers for TCR Jbeta segments was used in the multiplex PCR. The CDR3 region of rearranged TCR beta genes was amplified from genomic DNA by a multiplex PCR assay. The amplified TCR beta libraries were sequenced on the Illumina HiSeq System as 87-base-pair reads. As for how the authors treated the data: Across the 670 or so repertoires, a later analysis counted 75 million to 90 million unique TCR beta chains, roughly 11 million of which were shared by at least two donors. Raw reads were error-corrected and collapsed into unique sequences by a nearest-neighbor algorithm in which closely related sequences were merged to remove PCR and sequencing errors. CDR3 sequences were aligned to IMGT reference sequences to assign V, D and J gene segments. For a sequence to be retained, a match of at least six nucleotides was required to both a V gene segment and a J gene segment. Rearrangements were classified as productive when the CDR3 lacked stop codons and remained in frame with V and J, and all other rearrangements were classified as non-productive. CDR3 was defined according to IMGT convention as the region running from the second conserved V-encoded cysteine to the conserved J-encoded phenylalanine. The earlier analysis of a few hundred of the donors excluded any sequence lacking an unambiguous match to a single V gene segment. In an earlier analysis of approximately 590 of the donors, a V segment was called functional when productive rearrangements were above 56.7%, and segregating when the standard deviation between donors exceeded 5%. A statistical classification framework was built for diagnosing cytomegalovirus status from the catalog of TCR beta chain sequences. In a later analysis, V and J genes were assigned by comparing TCR nucleotide sequences against IMGT/GENE-DB human TR gene sequences. The TCRdist pipeline was used in a later analysis to assign CDR3 sequences and most-parsimonious VDJ recombination scenarios. In a later analysis, each TCR beta chain was defined by its CDR3 amino acid sequence together with its V-gene family, and reads without a unique V-gene family were excluded. As a way to deal with suspected cross-contamination and a sequencing artifact, a later analysis dropped 450 to 600 nucleotide sequences that were highly shared and had low generation probability. In a later analysis, a clonal expansion index was calculated for each public chain from normalized within-repertoire ranks of inferred template counts. Generation probabilities in a later analysis came from a VDJ recombination model fitted to out-of-frame rearrangements, and those results were checked against IGoR. In a later analysis, TCR-TCR, TCR-HLA and TCR-CMV co-occurrence was scored with hypergeometric tests, and a repertoire-size bias correction was applied to TCR pairs. To estimate false discovery rates, a later analysis permuted the HLA or CMV assignments 20 times. In a later analysis, co-occurring TCRs were grouped with DBSCAN, and TCRdist sequence similarity was added when clustering was performed within HLA-allele-positive subsets. Repertoires with fewer than 30,000 or more than 120,000 public chains, plus five repertoires with anomalous nucleotide sharing, were excluded from co-occurrence clustering. TCRdb stores this immuneACCESS table with in-frame sequences only. Part of the clones is absent; in the studies checked, under half of the shortfall reflects unresolved V genes, and no reason is known for the rest. V and J calls plus clone size are reproduced from that table; the DNA served to infer D and trimming. The sample table contains roughly 250,000 clones; only one count was recorded for 65% to 85% of them. The leading ten clones occupy approximately 2.5% of the sample.

About this clone itself: Its antigen is not yet known. No quality values exist for individual bases; no much larger clone is one base distant.

In total, 630 or so healthy bone marrow donors made up the cohort. At the time of sampling, all cohort members were nominally healthy, though unrecorded immune exposures were likely present. The donor tested CMV seronegative, placing the donor among the 352 seronegative members of the cohort. Every donor gave a peripheral blood sample, and the peripheral blood mononuclear cells from that sample were used for TCR beta sequencing. Genomic DNA was extracted from the blood cell samples with the Qiagen DNeasy Blood Extraction Kit. CDR1 and CDR2, per the germline V gene (reference sequence), are LNHDA and SQIVND. Trimming at the junction amounts to 1 base on V and 5 bases on J, and the germline ends lie 5 bases apart. Taken from cysteine to phenylalanine, the CDR3 has 13 residues. This entry keeps only the CDR3 DNA: 39 bases, framed from base 1.

Source material: PBMCs. The chain links TRBV19 with TRBJ2-2, with the D gene call left open. This TCR derives from a female donor in good health and CMV-seronegative. The CDR3 reads CASSIALTGELFF. The DNA is as follows: TGTGCCAGTAGTATAGCTCTAACCGGGGAGCTGTTTTTT.